This T cell receptor (beta chain) was captured in a study of blood T cell repertoires in COVID-19. As for the study in general: PBMCs, B-cell-depleted T cells, or T cells provided the cDNA or gDNA that made up the material.

In the study's own analysis: The assay estimated nucleated cells by amplifying reference gene primers. The table came from immunoSEQ multiplex PCR; TCRdb's copy has only in-frame clones and leaves some out. The DNA gave D and trimming, while V, J and clone size come from that table. The data hold roughly 130,000 clones, with 90% observed a single time. Those enrolled in Seattle joined during active infection and were followed longitudinally afterward. V was pared by 3 bases and J by 5 bases, with 8 bases of the junction left unmatched. CDR1 is LNHDA, CDR2 SQIVND, per germline (reference sequence). The CDR3 has 17 residues.

The chain couples TRBV19 to TRBJ2-5, with 14 bases aligning to TRBD2. This receptor was identified in a man aged 55-75 years with COVID-19, enrolled during active disease. Sequencing input: peripheral blood. The CDR3 nucleotides are TGTGCCAGTAGTATGGGACTAGCGGGAGATTTAGCGGAGACCCAGTACTTC. Translated, it gives CASSMGLAGDLAETQYF.